Described below is a single T cell receptor beta chain sequence and its context. Its antigen is unidentified. This record comes from a study of early T cells in non-severe SARS-CoV-2 infection. At the level of the study: The authors sequenced bulk RNA from unsorted whole blood, leaving chains unpaired. Whole-study results and caveats: There was a bias toward anti-spike CD8 responses in VDJdb matching, which missed private and CD4 specificities.

In the library, individual cDNA molecules carried attached unique molecular identifiers. Each CDR3 protein gets one entry after TCRdb re-called the 5' RACE reads with MiXCR. The sample consists of about 77,000 distinct CDR3 sequences, around 9.9% of them appearing once. The CDR3 sequence is 16 residues long. The V end was cut by 1 base, the J end by 1 base, with 14 bases between. The germline CDR1 and CDR2 sequences are SEHNR and FQNEAQ (reference sequence). Material for sequencing was whole blood. The chain is built from TRBV7-9 and TRBJ2-7; D perhaps matches TRBD1 (5 bases). This clonotype was obtained from an adult who was a healthcare worker with PCR-confirmed SARS-CoV-2 infection or an uninfected control (not recorded which). The CDR3 loop reads CASSLGPPGSSYEQYF. CDR3 nucleotide sequence: TGTGCCAGCAGCTTAGGTCCTCCAGGGTCGTCCTACGAGCAGTACTTC.